The present T cell receptor beta chain was sequenced within a study of T cell repertoires in ileal Crohn's disease. Study-wide context: At surgery, around 36% of patients smoked, with median disease duration about eight years.

To note about this clone: What it recognizes is unknown.

The table came from immunoSEQ multiplex PCR; TCRdb's copy has only in-frame clones and leaves some out. Of over 25,000 clones in the sample, around 80% were seen once. Whole-study results and caveats: Compared with non-smokers, active smokers at surgery showed more clonal expansions. Mucosal expansions were suggested to be mainly CD8 T cells.

Germline trimming cut 3 bases from V and 3 bases from J; bases unmatched to any gene: 3. Germline V lookup: CDR1 SGHRS, CDR2 YFSETQ. The length of the CDR3 is 15 residues. This chain links TRBV5-1 with TRBJ2-3, with 11 bases identical to TRBD1. The receptor was isolated from an adult with Crohn's disease. The sample was ileal tissue. The CDR3 reads CASSSGQGETDTQYF. As DNA, the CDR3 is TGCGCCAGCAGCTCGGGACAGGGGGAAACAGATACGCAGTATTTT.